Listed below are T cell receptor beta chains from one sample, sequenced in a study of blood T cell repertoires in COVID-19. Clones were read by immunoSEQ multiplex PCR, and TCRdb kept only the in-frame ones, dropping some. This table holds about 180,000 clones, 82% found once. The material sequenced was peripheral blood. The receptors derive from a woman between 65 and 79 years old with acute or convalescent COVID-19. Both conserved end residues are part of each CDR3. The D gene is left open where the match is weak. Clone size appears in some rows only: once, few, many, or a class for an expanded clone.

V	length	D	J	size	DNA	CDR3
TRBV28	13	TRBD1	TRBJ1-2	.	TGTGCCAGCAATTTACAGGGGCGCTATGGCTACACCTTC	CASNLQGRYGYTF
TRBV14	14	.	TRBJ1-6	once	TGTGCCAGCAGCCAAGTAGCAGGGGAATCACCCCTCCACTTT	CASSQVAGESPLHF
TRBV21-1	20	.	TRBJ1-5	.	TGTGCCAGCAGCAAAGTAAGGCACAGGGAGGGAGTTACGTGCAATCAGCCCCAGCATTTT	CASSKVRHREGVTCNQPQHF
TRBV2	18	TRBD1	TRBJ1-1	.	TGTGCCAGCAGGAAGACAGGGGGCGGGTATTACCTGAACACTGAAGCTTTCTTT	CASRKTGGGYYLNTEAFF
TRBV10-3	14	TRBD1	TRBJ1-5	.	TGTGCCATCAGTGATGGACAGGACAATCAGCCCCAGCATTTT	CAISDGQDNQPQHF
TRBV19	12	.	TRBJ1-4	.	TGTGCCAGCAATAGGGGTAATGAAAAACTGTTTTTT	CASNRGNEKLFF
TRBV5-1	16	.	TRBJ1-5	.	TGCGCCAGCAGCTTGGAGCCGCAGGGGTACAATCAGCCCCAGCATTTT	CASSLEPQGYNQPQHF
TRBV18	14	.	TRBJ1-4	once	TGTGCCAGCTCACCGGACACCGTAAATGAAAAACTGTTTTTT	CASSPDTVNEKLFF
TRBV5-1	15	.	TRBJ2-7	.	TGCGCCAGCAGCGGCCAGGGGAGTAGCTCCTACGAGCAGTACTTC	CASSGQGSSSYEQYF
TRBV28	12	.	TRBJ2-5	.	TGTGCCAGCAGTTTATTCCAGGGGACCCAGTACTTC	CASSLFQGTQYF
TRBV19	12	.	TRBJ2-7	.	TGTGCCAGTAGTAGGGGCGTCTACGAGCAGTACTTC	CASSRGVYEQYF
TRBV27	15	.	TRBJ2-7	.	TGTGCCAGCAGTCCTAGCCCCGACCGAAACTACGAGCAGTACTTC	CASSPSPDRNYEQYF
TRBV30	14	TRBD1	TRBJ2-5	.	TGTGCCTGGACCAGGAACAGGGGGCAAGAGACCCAGTACTTC	CAWTRNRGQETQYF
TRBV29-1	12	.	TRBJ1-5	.	TGCAGCGTTGGACAGAGTAATCAGCCCCAGCATTTT	CSVGQSNQPQHF
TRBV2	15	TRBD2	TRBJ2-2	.	TGTGCCAGCAGTGGGGGTAGCGGGCCATCCGGGGAGCTGTTTTTT	CASSGGSGPSGELFF
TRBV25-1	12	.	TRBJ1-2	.	TGTGCCAGCAGTGACCGACAGATGGGCTACACCTTC	CASSDRQMGYTF
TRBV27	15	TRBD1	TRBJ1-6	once	TGTGCCAGCAGGGTTACAGGGGGGCTAAATTCACCCCTCCACTTT	CASRVTGGLNSPLHF
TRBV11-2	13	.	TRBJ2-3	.	TGTGCCAGCAGCGCGCGTCCCACAGATACGCAGTATTTT	CASSARPTDTQYF
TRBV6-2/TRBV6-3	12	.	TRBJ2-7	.	TGTGCCAGCAGTTACGGGGGGAGCGAGCAGTACTTC	CASSYGGSEQYF
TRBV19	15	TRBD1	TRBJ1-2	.	TGTGCCAGTAGTATACCTCGGACAGGGAAAGATGGCTACACCTTC	CASSIPRTGKDGYTF
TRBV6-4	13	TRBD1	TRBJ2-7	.	TGTGCCACTAGCCGGGACAGGGGGGACGAGCAGTACTTC	CATSRDRGDEQYF
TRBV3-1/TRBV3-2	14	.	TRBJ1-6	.	TGTGCCAGCAGCCCGTGGGCCGGCGATTCACCCCTCCACTTT	CASSPWAGDSPLHF
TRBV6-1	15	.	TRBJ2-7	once	TGTGCCAGCAGTGAATATGAGGGCCCCTACAGATTAAGGTACTTC	CASSEYEGPYRLRYF
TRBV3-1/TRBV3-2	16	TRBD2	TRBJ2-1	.	TGTGCCAGCAGCCAGACGTCTAGCGGGGGGAGGCATGAGCAGTTCTTC	CASSQTSSGGRHEQFF
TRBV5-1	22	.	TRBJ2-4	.	TGCGCCAGCAGCCCGGATGGCCGACCGGGACTCGCCTCTATAATAGCCAAAAACATTCAGTACTTC	CASSPDGRPGLASIIAKNIQYF
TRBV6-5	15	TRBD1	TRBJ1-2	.	TGTGCCAGCAGGCGACAGGGGTTGTTTAACTATGGCTACACCTTC	CASRRQGLFNYGYTF
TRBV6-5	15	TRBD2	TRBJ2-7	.	TGTGCCAGTGGACTAGCGGGGGGCAAGAACTACGAGCAGTACTTC	CASGLAGGKNYEQYF
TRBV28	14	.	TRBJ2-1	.	TGTGCCAGCAGGGGCGGGAAGACTTACAATGAGCAGTTCTTC	CASRGGKTYNEQFF
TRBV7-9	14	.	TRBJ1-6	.	TGTGCCAGCAGCTTAGGGGAGAGACATTCACCCCTCCACTTT	CASSLGERHSPLHF
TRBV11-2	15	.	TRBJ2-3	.	TGTGCCAGCAGGGGATGGAGGGCCGTCTCAGATACGCAGTATTTT	CASRGWRAVSDTQYF
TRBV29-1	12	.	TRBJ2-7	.	TGCAGCGCTAGGGGTCCCTCCCTCGAGCAGTACTTC	CSARGPSLEQYF
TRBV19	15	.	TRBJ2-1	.	TGTGCCAGTAGTATCCAGGGGGGTCCGTACAATGAGCAGTTCTTC	CASSIQGGPYNEQFF
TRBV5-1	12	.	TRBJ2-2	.	TGCGCCAGCAGCTTGGACGGCGGGGAGCTGTTTTTT	CASSLDGGELFF
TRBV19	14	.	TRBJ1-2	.	TGTGCCAGTAGCCGGCCGGGCTCAGGGTATGGCTACACCTTC	CASSRPGSGYGYTF